This is a list of T cell receptor beta chains from one sample in a study of shared clonotypes between healthy human individuals. Produced via immunoSEQ multiplex PCR; TCRdb's table is partial and in-frame only. The table lists about 2 million clones, over 85% of them singletons, with more than 0.9% in the top ten. Sequences were obtained from naive CD8+ T cells sorted from blood. Receptors originate from a man aged 18 to 29 in good health. Each CDR3 is given with its conserved first and last residue. The order of the fields is clone size, V gene, D gene, J gene, CDR3 protein, CDR3 DNA. A D gene is named only where the DNA matches it firmly. Expanded clones get a size class; other rows say once, few or many, or leave the size out.

>-|TRBV9|TRBD2|TRBJ2-3
CASSVGTSGVQDTQYF
TGTGCCAGCAGCGTCGGGACTAGCGGGGTGCAAGATACGCAGTATTTT
>-|TRBV6-5|-|TRBJ2-5
CASSYDFENQETQYF
TGTGCCAGCAGTTACGATTTCGAGAACCAAGAGACCCAGTACTTC
>once|TRBV27|TRBD1|TRBJ1-4
CASSTQGARQEKLFF
TGTGCCAGCAGTACACAGGGGGCCCGTCAAGAAAAACTGTTTTTT
>-|TRBV4-1|-|TRBJ2-7
CASSQGGGSEQYF
TGCGCCAGCAGCCAAGGTGGAGGAAGCGAGCAGTACTTC
>-|TRBV11-2|-|TRBJ2-5
CASIPGVAWGVETQYF
TGTGCCAGCATCCCCGGGGTCGCCTGGGGAGTTGAGACCCAGTACTTC
>once|TRBV6-5|TRBD1|TRBJ1-5
CASSCLQGYSNQPQHF
TGTGCCAGCAGTTGCCTACAGGGGTATAGCAATCAGCCCCAGCATTTT
>-|TRBV14|-|TRBJ2-1
CASSQWSSYNEQFF
TGTGCCAGCAGCCAATGGAGCTCCTACAATGAGCAGTTCTTC
>-|TRBV5-1|-|TRBJ2-7
CASSFTDNYEQYF
TGCGCCAGCAGCTTTACAGATAATTACGAGCAGTACTTC
>once|TRBV5-1|-|TRBJ2-7
CASSLRGATYEQYF
TGCGCCAGCAGCTTACGGGGAGCCACCTACGAGCAGTACTTC
>-|TRBV5-1|-|TRBJ2-3
CASSLLGPDTQYF
TGCGCCAGCAGCTTGTTAGGCCCAGATACGCAGTATTTT
>-|TRBV7-9|-|TRBJ1-6
CASSTTEYNSPLHF
TGTGCCAGCAGCACGACGGAGTATAATTCACCCCTCCACTTT
>-|TRBV7-2|-|TRBJ1-3
CASSSTTNPGGNTIYF
TGTGCCAGCAGCTCGACGACCAATCCGGGAGGAAACACCATATATTTT
>-|TRBV2|TRBD1|TRBJ2-5
CASSLGQGATWETQYF
TGTGCCAGCAGTCTTGGGCAGGGGGCCACTTGGGAGACCCAGTACTTC
>-|TRBV5-6|-|TRBJ2-5
CASLMGAAEWYQETQYF
TGTGCCAGCTTAATGGGGGCGGCGGAGTGGTACCAAGAGACCCAGTACTTC
>-|TRBV6-1|-|TRBJ1-4
CASSEGEGATNEKLFF
TGTGCCAGCAGTGAAGGGGAGGGGGCAACTAATGAAAAACTGTTTTTT
>-|TRBV28|-|TRBJ1-3
CANSLGNTIYF
TGTGCCAACAGTTTAGGAAACACCATATATTTT
>-|TRBV10-1|-|TRBJ2-1
CASSADTGDNEQFF
TGCGCCAGCAGTGCCGATACCGGGGACAATGAGCAGTTCTTC
>-|TRBV10-3|-|TRBJ1-5
CAVTSGGNQPQHF
TGTGCCGTGACTTCAGGGGGCAATCAGCCCCAGCATTTT
>-|TRBV9|-|TRBJ1-4
CASSGGGTDNEKLFF
TGTGCCAGCAGCGGGGGTGGGACGGACAATGAAAAACTGTTTTTT
>-|TRBV4-1|TRBD2|TRBJ2-3
CASSPQPLAGGSTDTQYF
TGCGCCAGCAGCCCGCAACCCTTAGCGGGAGGAAGTACAGATACGCAGTATTTT
>-|TRBV5-1|-|TRBJ2-6
CASSLGSDSGANVLTF
TGCGCCAGCAGCTTGGGTTCAGACTCTGGGGCCAACGTCCTGACTTTC
>-|TRBV5-1|-|TRBJ2-5
CASSLGSDQETQYF
TGCGCCAGCAGCTTGGGGTCCGACCAAGAGACCCAGTACTTC
>-|TRBV7-9|-|TRBJ2-7
CASSRAGGEQYF
TGTGCCAGCAGTCGGGCTGGGGGAGAGCAGTACTTC
>-|TRBV15|-|TRBJ2-1
CATSRVNPNEQFF
TGTGCCACCAGCAGAGTCAACCCCAATGAGCAGTTCTTC
>-|TRBV28|TRBD2|TRBJ2-2
CASTFTSGEGTGELFF
TGTGCCAGCACCTTTACTAGCGGGGAGGGGACCGGGGAGCTGTTTTTT
>-|TRBV7-9|TRBD1|TRBJ1-2
CASSFRDRENYGYTF
TGTGCCAGCAGCTTCCGGGACAGGGAAAACTATGGCTACACCTTC
>-|TRBV9|-|TRBJ1-6
CASSVGGTNSPLHF
TGTGCCAGCAGCGTAGGGGGGACCAATTCACCCCTCCACTTT
>-|TRBV19|TRBD2|TRBJ2-7
CASSPRTSGSSYEQYF
TGTGCCAGTAGTCCCAGGACTAGCGGGAGCTCCTACGAGCAGTACTTC
>-|TRBV7-2|-|TRBJ1-5
CASSLEAGDINQPQHF
TGTGCCAGCAGCTTAGAGGCAGGGGACATCAATCAGCCCCAGCATTTT
>-|TRBV9|-|TRBJ2-2
CASSVPGTDTGELFF
TGTGCCAGCAGCGTTCCCGGGACGGACACCGGGGAGCTGTTTTTT
>-|TRBV5-1|TRBD1|TRBJ1-1
CASSPGQVFYPRNTEAFF
TGCGCCAGCAGCCCGGGACAGGTTTTTTATCCAAGAAACACTGAAGCTTTCTTT
>once|TRBV9|-|TRBJ1-1
CASSAHREMITEAFF
TGTGCCAGCAGCGCGCACAGGGAAATGATTACTGAAGCTTTCTTT
>-|TRBV9|-|TRBJ2-2
CASSVIDTGELFF
TGTGCCAGCAGCGTCATAGACACCGGGGAGCTGTTTTTT
>-|TRBV19|-|TRBJ1-6
CASSIQTADDSPLHF
TGTGCCAGTAGTATTCAGACAGCAGACGATTCACCCCTCCACTTT
>-|TRBV10-1|-|TRBJ1-1
CASSSTGNTEAFF
TGCGCCAGCAGTTCGACAGGGAACACTGAAGCTTTCTTT
>-|TRBV7-8|-|TRBJ2-7
CASSLFPSYEQYF
TGTGCCAGCAGCCTATTCCCCAGTTACGAGCAGTACTTC
>-|TRBV7-9|TRBD2|TRBJ2-7
CASSSEGRLAGGRYEQYF
TGTGCCAGCAGCTCGGAAGGGCGGTTAGCGGGAGGGCGGTACGAGCAGTACTTC
>-|TRBV13|TRBD2|TRBJ2-1
CASSSRTSGSYNEQFF
TGTGCCAGCAGCTCCCGGACTAGCGGGTCCTACAATGAGCAGTTCTTC
>-|TRBV7-9|TRBD2|TRBJ2-1
CASSLGTSAGEQFF
TGTGCCAGCAGCTTAGGGACTAGCGCTGGTGAGCAGTTCTTC
>once|TRBV5-1|-|TRBJ2-7
CASSWGPSYEQYF
TGCGCCAGCAGTTGGGGACCGAGCTACGAGCAGTACTTC
>-|TRBV5-1|-|TRBJ2-7
CASSLAPTGTYEQYF
TGCGCCAGCAGCTTGGCCCCCACAGGGACCTACGAGCAGTACTTC
>once|TRBV7-6|TRBD1|TRBJ2-7
CASSQGQELWEQYF
TGTGCCAGCAGCCAGGGACAGGAGCTCTGGGAGCAGTACTTC